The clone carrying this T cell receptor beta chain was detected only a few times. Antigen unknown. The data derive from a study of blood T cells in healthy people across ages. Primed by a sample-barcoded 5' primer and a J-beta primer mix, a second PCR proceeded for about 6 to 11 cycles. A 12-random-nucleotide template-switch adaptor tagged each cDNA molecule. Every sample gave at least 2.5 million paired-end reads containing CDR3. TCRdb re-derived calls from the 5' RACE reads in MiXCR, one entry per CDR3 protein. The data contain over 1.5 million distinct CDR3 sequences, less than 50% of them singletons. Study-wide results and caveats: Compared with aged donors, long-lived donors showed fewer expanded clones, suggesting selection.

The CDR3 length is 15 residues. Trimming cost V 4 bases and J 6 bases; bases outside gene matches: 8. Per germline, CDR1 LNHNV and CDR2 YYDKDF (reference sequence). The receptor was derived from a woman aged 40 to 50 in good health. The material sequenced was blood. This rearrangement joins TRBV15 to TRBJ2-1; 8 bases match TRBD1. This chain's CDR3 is CATSTRQGTGNEQFF. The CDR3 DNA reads TGTGCCACCAGCACAAGACAGGGGACCGGCAATGAGCAGTTCTTC.